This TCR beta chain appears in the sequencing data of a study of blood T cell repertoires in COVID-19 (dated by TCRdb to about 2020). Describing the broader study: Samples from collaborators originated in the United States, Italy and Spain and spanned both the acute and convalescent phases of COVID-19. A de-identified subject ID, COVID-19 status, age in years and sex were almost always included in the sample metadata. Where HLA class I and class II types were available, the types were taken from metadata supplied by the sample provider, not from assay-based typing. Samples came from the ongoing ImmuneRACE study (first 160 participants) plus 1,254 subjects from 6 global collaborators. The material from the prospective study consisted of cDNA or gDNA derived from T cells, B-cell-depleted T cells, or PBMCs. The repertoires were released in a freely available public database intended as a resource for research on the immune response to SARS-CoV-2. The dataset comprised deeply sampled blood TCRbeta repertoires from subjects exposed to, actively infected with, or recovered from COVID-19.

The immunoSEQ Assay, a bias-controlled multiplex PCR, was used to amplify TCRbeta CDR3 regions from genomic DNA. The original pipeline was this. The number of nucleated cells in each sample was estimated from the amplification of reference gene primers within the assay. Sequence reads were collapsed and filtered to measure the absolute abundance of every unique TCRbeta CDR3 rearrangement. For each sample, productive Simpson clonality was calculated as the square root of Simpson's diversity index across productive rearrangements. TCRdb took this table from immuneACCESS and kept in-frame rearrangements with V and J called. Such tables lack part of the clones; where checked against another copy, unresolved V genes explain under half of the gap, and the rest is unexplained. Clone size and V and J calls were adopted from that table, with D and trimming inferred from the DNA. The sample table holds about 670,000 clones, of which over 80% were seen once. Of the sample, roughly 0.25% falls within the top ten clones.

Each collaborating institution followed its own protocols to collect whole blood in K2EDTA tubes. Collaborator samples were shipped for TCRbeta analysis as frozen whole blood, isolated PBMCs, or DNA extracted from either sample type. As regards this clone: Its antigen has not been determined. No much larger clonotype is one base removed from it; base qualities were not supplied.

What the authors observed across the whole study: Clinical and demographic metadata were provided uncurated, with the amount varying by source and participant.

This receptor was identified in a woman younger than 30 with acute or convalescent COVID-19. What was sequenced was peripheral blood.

The CDR3 reads as follows: CASSFPTVYGYTF. The DNA sequence reads TGTGCCAGCAGCTTTCCGACTGTCTATGGCTACACCTTC. The rearrangement joined TRBV5-8 to TRBJ1-2, with no D gene named confidently. Reading from cysteine to phenylalanine, the CDR3 counts 13 amino acids. Kept here is only the CDR3 DNA, which spans 39 bases and is read in frame from base 1. Cut back by 2 bases and 4 bases, the V and J ends lie 9 bases apart. The germline V gene yields SGHTS for CDR1 and YDEGEE for CDR2.